A single sample is the source of the 7 T cell receptor beta chains below, sequenced in a study of blood T cells in healthy people across ages. A second PCR of about 6 to 12 cycles used a sample-barcoded 5' primer and a J-beta primer mix. TCRdb recomputed calls from the 5' RACE reads with MiXCR, one row per CDR3 protein. The sample contains roughly 2 million distinct CDR3 sequences, around half of which appear only once. Sequencing was done on a sample of blood. These receptors originate from a woman in her 40s in good health.

V and J are TRBV20-1 and TRBJ1-4; TRBD1 is a possible D gene (6 bases). The germline V gene has CDR1 DFQATT and CDR2 SNEGSKA (reference sequence). V lost 0 bases and J 5 bases, leaving 13 bases between the germline ends. This CDR3 is 15 amino acids long. CDR3 nucleotides: TGCAGTGCTAGAGACGCGCCCGGACAGAATGAAAAACTGTTTTTT. It specifies CSARDAPGQNEKLFF.

As regards this clonotype: The junction shows a germline mismatch at one end, possibly a read error. The V and J genes are TRBV7-2 and TRBJ2-7; a possible D gene is TRBD2 (7 bases). The CDR3 extends over 15 amino acids. Germline loops: CDR1 SGHTA, CDR2 FQGNSA. The CDR3: CAGSLRGAQSYEQYF. The CDR3, as DNA: TGTGCCGGCAGCTTACGGGGGGCCCAGTCCTACGAACAGTACTTC. Supplemented by reference TRBV7-2 and TRBJ2-7, the full variable domain reads GAGVSQSPSNKVTEKGKDVELRCDPISGHTALYWYRQSLGQGLEFLIYFQGNSAPDKSGLPSDRFSAERTGGSVSTLTIQRTQQEDSAVYLCAGSLRGAQSYEQYFGPGTRLTVT.

The gene calls are TRBV6-2 or TRBV6-3 and TRBJ2-3; D is ambiguous. The CDR3 totals 16 residues. Between the trimmed V and J ends, which lost 0 bases and 3 bases, there was a span of 13 bases. Germline CDR1 and CDR2: MNHEY and SVGEGT. CDR3 in DNA: TGTGCCAGCAGTTACTCGATCGAGGCAGGTACAGATACGCAGTATTTT. Its protein product is CASSYSIEAGTDTQYF.

This clonotype has just one count. The V gene is TRBV5-1, the J gene TRBJ1-4, with D uncertain. The germline CDR1 and CDR2 sequences are SGHRS and YFSETQ. The CDR3 length is 15 residues. Trimming removed 0 bases from V and 0 bases from J, with 6 bases in between. In nucleotides, the CDR3 is TGCGCCAGCAGCTTGGAGCAAGCAACTAATGAAAAACTGTTTTTT. Its translation is CASSLEQATNEKLFF. Looking up the rest from reference TRBV5-1 and TRBJ1-4 gives the full variable domain: KAGVTQTPRYLIKTRGQQVTLSCSPISGHRSVSWYQQTPGQGLQFLFEYFSETQRNKGNFPGRFSGRQFSNSRSEMNVSTLELGDSALYLCASSLEQATNEKLFFGSGTQLSVL.

The chain combines TRBV6-2 or TRBV6-3 with TRBJ1-4; a possible D gene is TRBD1 (5 bases). V was shortened by 5 bases and J by 8 bases, with 15 bases between the two germline ends. This CDR3 comprises 14 residues. Germline CDR1 and CDR2: MNHEY and SVGEGT. The CDR3 spells CASSTRGLREKLFF. CDR3 bases: TGTGCCAGCAGTACGCGGGGACTTCGGGAAAAACTGTTTTTT.

This clonotype has a handful of counts. The rearrangement links TRBV24-1 to TRBJ2-6; TRBD1 is a possible D gene (5 bases). CDR1 is KGHDR and CDR2 is SFDVKD in the germline V gene. The V end was cut by 4 bases, the J end by 2 bases, with 11 bases between. The CDR3 has 16 amino acids. CDR3 in amino acids: CATSDPDRTGANVLTF. The DNA for the CDR3 is TGTGCCACCAGTGACCCCGACAGAACTGGGGCCAACGTCCTGACTTTC.

The genes are TRBV2 and TRBJ2-7; 7 bases line up with TRBD1. Unmatched junction bases numbered 10, after V lost 5 bases and J lost 3 bases. Germline lookup yields CDR1 SNHLY and CDR2 FYNNEI. The CDR3 has 15 residues. The CDR3, as DNA: TGTGCCAGCAGTCTACAGGGGTTGGGGAACTACGAGCAGTACTTC. Translation: CASSLQGLGNYEQYF.